Shown below are 20 T cell receptor beta chains from a single sample sequenced in a study of cytomegalovirus exposure and HLA in healthy donors. With 60 Vbeta and 13 Jbeta primers, the PCR was carried out. Sequencing was performed with immunoSEQ multiplex PCR; in TCRdb, only in-frame clones are kept and a portion is missing. The table has 180,000 or so clones, approximately 71% seen once. The sequenced sample was PBMCs. These receptors were taken from a woman between 40 and 55 years old in good health and CMV-seropositive.

The chain joins TRBV5-1 to TRBJ2-7; TRBD2 aligns across 10 bases. V gave up 0 bases and J gave up 6 bases; unmatched junction bases: 12. Germline V CDR1 and CDR2: SGHRS, YFSETQ. The length of the CDR3 is 17 residues. DNA for the CDR3: TGCGCCAGCAGCTTGGGGCTAGCGGGAGTTATGGGGGGCGAGCAGTACTTC. Translating gives CASSLGLAGVMGGEQYF.

This chain joins TRBV7-6 and TRBJ2-5; 10 bases are shared with TRBD2. Germline trimming cut 6 bases from V and 5 bases from J; bases unmatched to any gene: 21. Germline assignment: CDR1 SGHVS and CDR2 FNYEAQ. This CDR3 comprises 19 residues. The CDR3 DNA is TGTGCCAGCAGTCGACCATTAGGACTAGCGGACTGGGGACGTGAGACCCAGTACTTC. This encodes CASSRPLGLADWGRETQYF.

The chain couples TRBV30 to TRBJ2-7; 11 nucleotides line up with TRBD2. Per the germline V gene, CDR1 is GTSNPN and CDR2 is SVGIG (reference sequence). CDR3 size: 14 residues. J lost 3 bases, V lost 2 bases, and 3 bases had no gene match. CDR3 DNA: TGTGCCTGGAGTTCGGGACTAGCGGACTACGAGCAGTACTTC. Its protein is CAWSSGLADYEQYF.

J is TRBJ2-1 and V is TRBV9; TRBD2 agrees at 8 bases. In germline, CDR1 is SGDLS, CDR2 YYNGEE. Germline trimming cut 2 bases from V and 3 bases from J; bases unmatched to any gene: 7. CDR3 length: 16 residues. Here the CDR3 reads CASSVVASGYYNEQFF. CDR3 DNA: TGTGCCAGCAGCGTGGTTGCTAGCGGGTACTACAATGAGCAGTTCTTC.

The rearrangement links TRBV4-1 to TRBJ2-7; 9 nucleotides match TRBD1. The length of the CDR3 is 15 residues. V lost 4 bases and J lost 4; bases outside the gene matches: 8. Germline assignment: CDR1 MGHRA and CDR2 YSYEKL. The CDR3 DNA reads TGCGCCAGCAGCCGTTCCCCGGGACAGGGTTACGAGCAGTACTTC. As protein: CASSRSPGQGYEQYF.

The V gene is TRBV18, the J gene TRBJ2-1, with a tentative D call TRBD2 (6 bases). V lost 1 base and J lost 2, with 9 bases in between. This CDR3 has 15 residues. Per germline, CDR1 KGHSH and CDR2 LQKENI. The DNA for the CDR3 is TGTGCCAGCTCACCACGGCGGGACGCCTACAATGAGCAGTTCTTC. This encodes CASSPRRDAYNEQFF.

This chain uses TRBV7-9 with TRBJ2-3; D is undetermined. The CDR3 spans 15 residues. Trimming left V 1 base short and J 1 base short, with 9 bases between. In germline, CDR1 is SEHNR, CDR2 FQNEAQ (reference sequence). CDR3 in amino acids: CASSLGLEGTDTQYF. The CDR3 region has the DNA TGTGCCAGCAGCTTAGGTCTAGAGGGCACAGATACGCAGTATTTT.

The J gene is TRBJ2-1, the V gene TRBV29-1, with D perhaps TRBD1 (5 bases). CDR3 length: 16 amino acids. Trimming shortened V by 4 bases and J by 0 bases, and 16 bases separated the two germline ends. Looked up from germline, CDR1 is SQVTM and CDR2 is ANQGSEA. The DNA of the CDR3 is TGCAGCGTTGTATCCAAGGGGTCGGACTCCTACAATGAGCAGTTCTTC. This sequence encodes CSVVSKGSDSYNEQFF.

This chain joins TRBV6-7 and TRBJ2-1, with D maybe TRBD1 (5 bases). TRBV6-7 is an ORF for which the function is uncertain. V lost 4 bases and J 1 base, leaving 11 bases between the germline ends. The CDR3 is made up of 15 amino acids. CDR3 in amino acids: CASSSRQSSYNEQFF. CDR3 nucleotides: TGTGCCAGCAGTTCTCGACAGTCTTCCTACAATGAGCAGTTCTTC.

The V and J genes are TRBV9 and TRBJ1-2, with a possible D match to TRBD1 (6 bases). V dropped 2 bases and J dropped 4 bases, with 9 bases sitting between them. The germline V gene has CDR1 SGDLS and CDR2 YYNGEE. The CDR3 contains 13 residues. The CDR3 reads CASSVGQSYGYTF. The CDR3 coding sequence is TGTGCCAGCAGCGTCGGACAGTCCTATGGCTACACCTTC.

The chain joins TRBV7-2 to TRBJ1-5, with D possibly TRBD1 on 5 matching bases. The length of the CDR3 is 16 residues. V was cut by 3 bases and J by 0 bases, with 12 bases left in between. Germline V gene data show CDR1 as SGHTA and CDR2 as FQGNSA. This CDR3 reads CASSFQGSYSNQPQHF. CDR3 nucleotides: TGTGCCAGCAGCTTCCAGGGATCTTATAGCAATCAGCCCCAGCATTTT. Drawing the rest from reference TRBV7-2 and TRBJ1-5, the complete variable domain is GAGVSQSPSNKVTEKGKDVELRCDPISGHTALYWYRQSLGQGLEFLIYFQGNSAPDKSGLPSDRFSAERTGGSVSTLTIQRTQQEDSAVYLCASSFQGSYSNQPQHFGDGTRLSIL.

The rearrangement uses TRBV9 and TRBJ2-5; TRBD2 matches at 7 bases. The last part of the DNA fits TRBJ2-7 better; the J call may be wrong. The CDR3 has 15 amino acids. Germline CDR1 and CDR2: SGDLS and YYNGEE. CDR3 residues: CASSVGGGKAYEQYF. Written as DNA, the CDR3 is TGTGCCAGCAGCGTAGGGGGAGGGAAGGCGTACGAGCAGTACTTC.

This chain connects TRBV5-8 to TRBJ2-3, with TRBD2 matching over 8 bases. Germline assignment: CDR1 SGHTS and CDR2 YDEGEE. The length of the CDR3 is 13 residues. Germline trimming cut 7 bases from V and 4 bases from J; bases unmatched to any gene: 5. CDR3 sequence (DNA): TGTGCCAGCGTCCGGCGGGGGGCAGATACGCAGTATTTT. This codes for CASVRRGADTQYF.

As to this clone: This sample also contains other DNA sequences that code for the same CDR3. The gene calls are TRBV19 and TRBJ2-5; D call uncertain. The V and J ends lost 4 bases and 0 bases respectively, with 6 bases between them. Germline lookup yields CDR1 LNHDA and CDR2 SQIVND (reference sequence). The CDR3 is 13 residues long. As DNA, the CDR3 is TGTGCCAGTAGTAGGCAGTACCAAGAGACCCAGTACTTC. Encoded protein: CASSRQYQETQYF. Supplemented by reference TRBV19 and TRBJ2-5, the full variable domain reads DGGITQSPKYLFRKEGQNVTLSCEQNLNHDAMYWYRQDPGQGLRLIYYSQIVNDFQKGDIAEGYSVSREKKESFPLTVTSAQKNPTAFYLCASSRQYQETQYFGPGTRLLVL.

The chain joins TRBV5-1 to TRBJ2-5; TRBD2 aligns across 7 bases. The end of the DNA is better explained by TRBJ2-7, so the J call may be wrong. CDR3 size: 14 residues. Per the germline V gene, CDR1 is SGHRS and CDR2 is YFSETQ. Here the CDR3 DNA reads TGCGCCAGCAGCTGGGGGGGGGAAACCCACGAGCAGTACTTC. Translation gives CASSWGGETHEQYF.

This clone was seen only a few times. The genes are TRBV28 and TRBJ2-7; 11 bases line up with TRBD1. Per germline, CDR1 MDHEN and CDR2 SYDVKM. The CDR3 is made up of 16 amino acids. The V and J ends lost 6 bases and 1 base, in that order; junction bases with no gene match: 8. For the CDR3, the DNA is TGTGCCAGCAGGAACCCCGGGACAGGGGGGTCCTACGAGCAGTACTTC. Protein product: CASRNPGTGGSYEQYF.

This clone showed up just a few times. The CDR3 loop is CASSLVSGGSYEQYF. CDR3 DNA: TGTGCCAGCAGTTTAGTGAGCGGCGGTTCCTACGAGCAGTACTTC. The genes are TRBV28 and TRBJ2-7; D possibly corresponds to TRBD2 (5 bases). The germline CDR1 and CDR2 sequences are MDHEN and SYDVKM. This CDR3 spans 15 amino acids. Between the trimmed V and J ends, which lost 2 bases and 1 base, there was a span of 12 bases.

V usage is TRBV27 and J usage is TRBJ2-1; 10 bases agree with TRBD2. This CDR3 region has 17 residues. The V gene end was trimmed by 5 bases and the J gene end by 1 base; junction bases not matched to a gene: 8. From germline, CDR1 is MNHEY and CDR2 SMNVEV (reference sequence). The CDR3 protein is CASSPLAGVDSYNEQFF. CDR3 DNA sequence: TGTGCCAGCAGTCCCCTAGCGGGAGTAGATTCCTACAATGAGCAGTTCTTC.

The CDR3: CASSQTTGASIMNTEAFF. CDR3 nucleotides: TGTGCCAGCAGCCAAACAACAGGGGCTTCCATCATGAACACTGAAGCTTTCTTT. The rearrangement links TRBV7-8 to TRBJ1-1, with 7 bases that match TRBD1. V trimming: 5 bases; J trimming: 0 bases; junction bases outside the gene matches: 15. The germline V gene has CDR1 SGHVS and CDR2 FQNEAQ. The CDR3 is 18 amino acids. Variable domain in full (rest from reference TRBV7-8 and TRBJ1-1): GAGVSQSPRYKVAKRGQDVALRCDPISGHVSLFWYQQALGQGPEFLTYFQNEAQLDKSGLPSDRFFAERPEGSVSTLKIQRTQQEDSAVYLCASSQTTGASIMNTEAFFGQGTRLTVV.

The genes are TRBV4-3 and TRBJ1-4; D remains ambiguous. This CDR3 is 19 amino acids long. Per germline, CDR1 LGHNA and CDR2 YSLEER. Trimming cost V 3 bases and J 2 bases, with 22 bases left between them. The CDR3 reads CASSQRVFDLSPTNEKLFF. In DNA, the CDR3 is TGCGCCAGCAGCCAGCGAGTTTTCGATTTAAGCCCCACTAATGAAAAACTGTTTTTT.